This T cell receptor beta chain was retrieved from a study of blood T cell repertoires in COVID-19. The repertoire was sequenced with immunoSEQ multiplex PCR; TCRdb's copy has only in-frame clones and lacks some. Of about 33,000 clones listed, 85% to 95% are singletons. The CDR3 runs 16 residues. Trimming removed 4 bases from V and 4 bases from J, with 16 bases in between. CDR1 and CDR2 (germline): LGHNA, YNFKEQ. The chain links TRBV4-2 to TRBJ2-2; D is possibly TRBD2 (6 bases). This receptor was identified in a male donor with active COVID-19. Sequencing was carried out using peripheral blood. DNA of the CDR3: TGTGCCAGCAGCCGGGTACCGGGGGACGTCACCGGGGAGCTGTTTTTT. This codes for CASSRVPGDVTGELFF.